The next 21 T cell receptor beta chains were all read from a single sample in a study of T cell repertoires in cytomegalovirus infection. TCRdb independently ran MiXCR on the reads; one entry per CDR3 protein. The table includes about 360,000 distinct CDR3 sequences, roughly a third detected once. These receptors' antigens are unknown. Sequences were derived from cultured PBMCs, sampled from culture after CMV antigen stimulation. The receptor set was obtained from a human donor in good health (CMV status not recorded). Some clones in this sample may be carry-over from other donors' samples.

This chain connects TRBV29-1 to TRBJ2-5, with a possible D match to TRBD1 (6 bases). V was pared by 7 bases and J by 4 bases, with 10 bases between. The CDR3 runs to 11 residues. Germline CDR1 reads SQVTM; CDR2 reads ANQGSEA. CDR3 in amino acids: CSGGGLETQYF. The DNA for the CDR3 is TGCAGCGGAGGGGGTTTAGAGACCCAGTACTTC.

This chain uses TRBV10-3 with TRBJ2-7; D is ambiguous. The germline gives CDR1 ENHRY, CDR2 SYGVKD. The CDR3 length is 14 residues. Trimming cost V 2 bases and J 5 bases, with 13 bases left between them. As DNA, the CDR3 is TGTGCCATCAGTGAGAGTACATCTGGCAACGAGCAGTACTTC. Its protein product is CAISESTSGNEQYF.

This clonotype was detected ten times or more. The chain recombines TRBV7-2 with TRBJ2-1; unclear D gene. Per the germline V gene, CDR1 is SGHTA and CDR2 is FQGNSA. V was shortened by 4 bases and J by 9 bases, with 7 bases between the two germline ends. The CDR3 consists of 11 residues. The CDR3 here is CASSSWGEQFF. The CDR3 coding sequence is TGTGCCAGCAGCTCCTGGGGTGAGCAGTTCTTC. Based on the CDR3 plus reference TRBV7-2 and TRBJ2-1, the full variable domain is GAGVSQSPSNKVTEKGKDVELRCDPISGHTALYWYRQSLGQGLEFLIYFQGNSAPDKSGLPSDRFSAERTGGSVSTLTIQRTQQEDSAVYLCASSSWGEQFFGPGTRLTVL.

This chain connects TRBV20-1 to TRBJ2-2; 7 bases match TRBD2. V was clipped by 2 bases and J by 3 bases; unmatched bases: 9. This CDR3 is built from 16 residues. CDR1 is DFQATT, CDR2 SNEGSKA, per germline (reference sequence). CDR3 bases: TGCAGTGCTAGACCCGAGGGAGGGGTGGACACCGGGGAGCTGTTTTTT. Protein: CSARPEGGVDTGELFF.

The chain is built from TRBV19 and TRBJ1-3, with no clear D. Trimming left V 4 bases short and J 2 bases short, with 15 bases between. The CDR3 totals 16 residues. Germline V gene lookup returns CDR1 LNHDA and CDR2 SQIVND (reference sequence). The CDR3, as DNA: TGTGCCAGTAGTACCCAAACAATGGGCGCTGGAAACACCATATATTTT. Translated: CASSTQTMGAGNTIYF.

The chain has TRBV7-1 and TRBJ2-3, with D unclear. TRBV7-1 is annotated as an ORF whose role is uncertain. V was trimmed by 11 bases and J by 4 bases, leaving 16 bases between them. The CDR3 sequence is 13 residues long. CDR3 region: CAGYTPVADTQYF. The DNA of the CDR3 is TGTGCCGGGTATACGCCCGTGGCAGATACGCAGTATTTT.

The chain combines TRBV12-3 or TRBV12-4 with TRBJ1-2; TRBD1 might be the D (6 bases). CDR3 length: 12 amino acids. V gave up 3 bases and J gave up 8 bases, with 10 bases separating them. CDR3 region: CASSLGARGYTF. Written as DNA, the CDR3 is TGTGCCAGCAGTTTGGGGGCTCGAGGCTACACCTTC.

This clonotype has a handful of counts. V gene TRBV12-3 or TRBV12-4 combines with J gene TRBJ1-1; D remains unclear. This CDR3 has 14 amino acids. The V and J ends lost 3 bases and 0 bases respectively, with 8 bases between them. CDR3 nucleotides: TGTGCCAGCAGTTTCGTACAAATGAACACTGAAGCTTTCTTT. Translated: CASSFVQMNTEAFF.

This clonotype appeared many times. The chain is built from TRBV7-9 and TRBJ2-1; D may be TRBD1 (6 bases). Trimming took 1 base from V and 15 from J, leaving 13 bases between them. This CDR3 has 12 residues. Germline CDR1 is SEHNR and CDR2 is FQNEAQ (reference sequence). CDR3: CASSLEGRGGFF. The CDR3 region has the DNA TGTGCCAGCAGCTTAGAGGGCCGAGGGGGGTTCTTC.

The chain carries TRBV19 and TRBJ2-2; D is unclear. Germline CDR1 and CDR2: LNHDA and SQIVND (reference sequence). This CDR3 is 13 amino acids long. V was shortened by 2 bases and J by 7 bases, with 8 bases between the two germline ends. The CDR3 loop is CASSITPNGELFF. DNA of the CDR3: TGTGCCAGTAGTATAACCCCGAACGGGGAGCTGTTTTTT. Based on the CDR3 plus reference TRBV19 and TRBJ2-2, the full variable domain is DGGITQSPKYLFRKEGQNVTLSCEQNLNHDAMYWYRQDPGQGLRLIYYSQIVNDFQKGDIAEGYSVSREKKESFPLTVTSAQKNPTAFYLCASSITPNGELFFGEGSRLTVL.

The V and J genes are TRBV5-5 and TRBJ2-1; D is unresolved. CDR1 is SGHKS and CDR2 is YYEKEE in the germline V gene (reference sequence). This CDR3 spans 15 amino acids. With 3 bases removed from V and 4 bases from J, the gap between germline ends came to 14 bases. The CDR3 bases are TGTGCCAGCAGCTCGAATCCCCGGGCTTACAATGAGCAGTTCTTC. Translation: CASSSNPRAYNEQFF.

This chain links TRBV7-2 with TRBJ2-7; the match to TRBD2 covers 9 bases. This CDR3 has 16 residues. V shed 1 base and J 5 bases; nucleotides not matched to a gene: 9. Germline V lookup: CDR1 SGHTA, CDR2 FQGNSA. The CDR3: CASSLVVAGAPHEQYF. CDR3 coding DNA: TGTGCCAGCAGCTTAGTGGTAGCGGGAGCCCCCCACGAGCAGTACTTC.

The chain employs TRBV7-2 and TRBJ2-3; TRBD2 agrees at 7 bases. V lost 6 bases to trimming and J lost 3 bases; unmatched junction nucleotides: 9. The CDR3 is 15 residues long. CDR1 SGHTA and CDR2 FQGNSA come from the germline V gene. The CDR3 nucleotides are TGTGCCAGCAGTGCGGGACTACTAAAAACAGATACGCAGTATTTT. It yields the protein CASSAGLLKTDTQYF.

The V gene is TRBV11-2, the J gene TRBJ2-3; 7 nucleotides agree with TRBD2. J lost 1 base, V lost 1 base, and 5 bases had no gene match. The germline V gene encodes CDR1 SGHAT and CDR2 FQNNGV. The CDR3 extends over 16 amino acids. The CDR3 nucleotides are TGTGCCAGCAGCTTAGGGACCGGACTAGGCACAGATACGCAGTATTTT. It encodes CASSLGTGLGTDTQYF.

The rearrangement joins TRBV6-6 to TRBJ2-1; D possibly corresponds to TRBD2 (5 bases). CDR3 length equals 16 residues. V dropped 0 bases and J dropped 2 bases, with 11 bases sitting between them. Per germline, CDR1 MNHNY and CDR2 SVGAGI (reference sequence). In DNA form, the CDR3 reads TGTGCCAGCAGTTACTCGGACTCGCCGGCCTACAATGAGCAGTTCTTC. Amino acids: CASSYSDSPAYNEQFF.

There are a few counts of this clonotype. This chain links TRBV7-2 with TRBJ2-7; 12 bases line up with TRBD2. CDR3 length: 15 residues. In germline, CDR1 is SGHTA, CDR2 FQGNSA. Trimming took 0 bases from V and 5 from J; bases not matched to a gene: 2. Here the CDR3 reads CASSLAASGRDEQYF. CDR3 sequence (DNA): TGTGCCAGCAGCTTAGCGGCTAGCGGGAGGGACGAGCAGTACTTC.

The rearrangement uses TRBV4-1 and TRBJ2-1; D gene ambiguous. Germline V CDR1 and CDR2: MGHRA, YSYEKL. CDR3 length equals 15 residues. Trimming took 0 bases from V and 3 from J, leaving 9 bases between them. In DNA form, the CDR3 reads TGCGCCAGCAGCCAAGATGGTTGGCGCTACAATGAGCAGTTCTTC. Its translation is CASSQDGWRYNEQFF.

This clonotype appeared a few times. The chain couples TRBV11-2 to TRBJ2-7, with D unresolved. Trimming took 2 bases from V and 5 from J, leaving 7 bases between them. The CDR3 consists of 12 residues. CDR1 is SGHAT, CDR2 FQNNGV, per germline. CDR3 nucleotide sequence: TGTGCCAGCAGCTTATGGCCTCACGAGCAGTACGTC. It is translated as CASSLWPHEQYV.

This sequence joins TRBV12-3 or TRBV12-4 and TRBJ1-5, with 7 bases fitting TRBD1. The CDR3 has 13 amino acids. V trimming: 8 bases; J trimming: 1 base; junction bases outside the gene matches: 2. CDR3 residues: CASGQASNQPQHF. The CDR3 bases are TGTGCCAGCGGACAGGCCAGCAATCAGCCCCAGCATTTT.

This clonotype was recorded a few times. V is TRBV7-9 and J is TRBJ2-1; 14 positions agree with TRBD2. Germline CDR1 SEHNR, CDR2 FQNEAQ (reference sequence). V was pared by 5 bases and J by 8 bases, with 8 bases of the junction left unmatched. There are 16 residues in the CDR3. CDR3 sequence (DNA): TGTGCCAGCAGCCCTAGGGGGACTAGCGGGAGCGATGAGCAGTTCTTC. It yields the protein CASSPRGTSGSDEQFF.

The chain is built from TRBV24-1 and TRBJ2-1; 11 nucleotides match TRBD2. The CDR3 length is 15 residues. The J segment lost 6 bases and the V segment lost 10 bases, leaving 10 bases of the junction unmatched. The germline V gene has CDR1 KGHDR and CDR2 SFDVKD. CDR3 bases: TGTGCCACAGGTGGGCTAGCGGGAGGCACCAATGAGCAGTTCTTC. This translates into CATGGLAGGTNEQFF.